These T cell receptor beta chains were read from a single sample in a study of T-cell memory formation after mild COVID-19. TCRdb processed the 5' RACE reads anew with MiXCR; each CDR3 protein has one entry. The sample lists about 400,000 distinct CDR3 sequences, approximately 15% occurring once. Source material: PBMCs or a T cell subset sorted from them (not recorded which). Source of these receptors: a man between 18 and 29 years old who had mild COVID-19 (a few samples of this study predate the infection). Cell type and time point are not known. The CDR3 runs from the conserved cysteine through the conserved F or W. Each record gives: D gene, V gene, J gene, clone size, CDR3 DNA, CDR3 protein. D genes are given only for firm matches. Where a row states a size, it is once, few, many or the class of an expanded clone; other rows omit it.

>-|TRBV6-5|TRBJ2-7|few
TGTGCCAGCAGTTCCTCCGGGCAGCAGTACTTC
CASSSSGQQYF
>-|TRBV6-5|TRBJ1-6|-
TGTGCCAGCAGTTACGGGCACACTCCTTCACCCCTCCACTTT
CASSYGHTPSPLHF
>TRBD1|TRBV5-1|TRBJ2-2|few
TGCGCCAGCAGCCTTGATTGGACAGGGCTAAACACCGGGGAGCTGTTTTTT
CASSLDWTGLNTGELFF
>-|TRBV5-6|TRBJ2-1|few
TGTGCCAGCAGCTTGGGGAGTGGGGTCAATGAGCAGTTCTTC
CASSLGSGVNEQFF
>-|TRBV5-1|TRBJ1-4|-
TGCGCCAGCAGCTTAGACAGCGGGGAAAAACTGTTTTTT
CASSLDSGEKLFF
>-|TRBV20-1|TRBJ2-7|few
TGCAGTGCTAGAGACCCGTTTGATTCGCTCGAGCAGTACTTC
CSARDPFDSLEQYF
>-|TRBV29-1|TRBJ2-3|many
TGCAGCGTTGAAGATCTGGGCACAGATACGCAGTATTTT
CSVEDLGTDTQYF
>TRBD1|TRBV20-1|TRBJ1-3|few
TGCAGTGCTTTGACAGGGGGAATAGGAAACACCATATATTTT
CSALTGGIGNTIYF
>-|TRBV13|TRBJ1-4|-
TGTGCCAGCAGCTTACAAGGGGATGGGGAAAAACTGTTTTTT
CASSLQGDGEKLFF
>TRBD1|TRBV29-1|TRBJ1-2|-
TGCAGCGTGTGGGACAGGGTACCCACCTTC
CSVWDRVPTF